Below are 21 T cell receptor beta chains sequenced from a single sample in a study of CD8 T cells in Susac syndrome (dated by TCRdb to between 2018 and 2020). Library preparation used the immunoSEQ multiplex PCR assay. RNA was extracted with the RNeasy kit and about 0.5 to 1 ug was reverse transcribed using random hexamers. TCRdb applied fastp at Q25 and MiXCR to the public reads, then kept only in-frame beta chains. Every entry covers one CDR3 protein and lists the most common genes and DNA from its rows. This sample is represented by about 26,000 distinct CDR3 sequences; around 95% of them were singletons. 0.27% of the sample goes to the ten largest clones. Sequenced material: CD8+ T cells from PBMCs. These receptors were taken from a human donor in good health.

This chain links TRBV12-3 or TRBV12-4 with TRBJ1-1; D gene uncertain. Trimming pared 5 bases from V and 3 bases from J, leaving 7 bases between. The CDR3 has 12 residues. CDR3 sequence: CASSPSYTEAFF. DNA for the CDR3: TGTGCCAGCAGTCCTTCCTACACTGAAGCTTTCTTT.

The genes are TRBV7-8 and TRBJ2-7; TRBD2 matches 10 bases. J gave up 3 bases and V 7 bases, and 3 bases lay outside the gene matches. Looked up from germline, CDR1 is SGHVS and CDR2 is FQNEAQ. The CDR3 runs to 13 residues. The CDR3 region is CASTSGGFYEQYF. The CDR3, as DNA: TGTGCCAGCACTAGCGGGGGTTTCTACGAGCAGTACTTC.

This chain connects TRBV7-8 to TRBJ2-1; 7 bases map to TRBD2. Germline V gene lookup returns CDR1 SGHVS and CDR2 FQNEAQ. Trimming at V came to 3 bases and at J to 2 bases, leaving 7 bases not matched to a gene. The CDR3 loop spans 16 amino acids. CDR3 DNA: TGTGCCAGCAGCTTTGGGGGGGGGAGACCCTACAATGAGCAGTTCTTC. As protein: CASSFGGGRPYNEQFF.

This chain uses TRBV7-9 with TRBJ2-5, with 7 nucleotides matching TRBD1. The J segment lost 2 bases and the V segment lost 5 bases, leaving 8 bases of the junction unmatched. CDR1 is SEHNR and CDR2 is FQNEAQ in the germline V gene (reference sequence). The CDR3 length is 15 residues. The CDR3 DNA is TGTGCCAGCAGCCCTGCCGGGACAGAACAAGAGACCCAGTACTTC. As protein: CASSPAGTEQETQYF.

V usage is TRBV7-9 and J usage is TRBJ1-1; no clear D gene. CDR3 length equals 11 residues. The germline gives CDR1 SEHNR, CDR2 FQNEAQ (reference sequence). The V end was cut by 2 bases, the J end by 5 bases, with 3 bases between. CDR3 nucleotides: TGTGCCAGCAGCTTAAGTACTGAAGCTTTCTTT. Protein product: CASSLSTEAFF.

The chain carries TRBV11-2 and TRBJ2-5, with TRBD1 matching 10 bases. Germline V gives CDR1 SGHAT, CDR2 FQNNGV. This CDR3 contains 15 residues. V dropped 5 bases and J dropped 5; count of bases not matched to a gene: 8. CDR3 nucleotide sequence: TGTGCCAGCAGCCTCGGGACAGGGGAAAGTGAGACCCAGTACTTC. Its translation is CASSLGTGESETQYF.

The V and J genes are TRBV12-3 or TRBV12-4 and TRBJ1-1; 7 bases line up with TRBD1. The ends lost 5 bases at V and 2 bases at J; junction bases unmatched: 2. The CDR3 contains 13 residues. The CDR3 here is CASSRDRNTEAFF. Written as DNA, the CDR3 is TGTGCCAGCAGTCGGGACAGAAACACTGAAGCTTTCTTT.

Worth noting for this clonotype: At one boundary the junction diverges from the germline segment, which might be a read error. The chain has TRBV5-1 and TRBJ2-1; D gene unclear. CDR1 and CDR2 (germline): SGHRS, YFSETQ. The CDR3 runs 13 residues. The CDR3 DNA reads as TGTGCCAGCAGCCTCAGCTCCTACAATGAGCAGTTCTTC. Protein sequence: CASSLSSYNEQFF.

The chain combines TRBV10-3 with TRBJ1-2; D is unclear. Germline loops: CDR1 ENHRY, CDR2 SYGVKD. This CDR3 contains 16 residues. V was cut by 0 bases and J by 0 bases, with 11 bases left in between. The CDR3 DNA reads TGTGCCATCAGTGAGTCGATGGCTCTGGCTAACTATGGCTACACCTTC. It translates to CAISESMALANYGYTF.

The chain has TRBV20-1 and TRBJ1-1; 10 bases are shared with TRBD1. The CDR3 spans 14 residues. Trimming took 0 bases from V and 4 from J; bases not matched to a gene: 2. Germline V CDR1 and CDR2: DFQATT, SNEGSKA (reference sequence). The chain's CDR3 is CSARDRQGATEAFF. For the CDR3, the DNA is TGCAGTGCTAGAGATCGACAGGGGGCCACTGAAGCTTTCTTT.

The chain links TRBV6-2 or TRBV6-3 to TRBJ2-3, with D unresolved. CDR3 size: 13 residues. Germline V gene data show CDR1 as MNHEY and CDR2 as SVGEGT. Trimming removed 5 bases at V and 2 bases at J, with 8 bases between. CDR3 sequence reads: CASSGRPTDTQYF. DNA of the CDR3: TGTGCCAGCAGTGGCAGACCCACAGATACGCAGTATTTT.

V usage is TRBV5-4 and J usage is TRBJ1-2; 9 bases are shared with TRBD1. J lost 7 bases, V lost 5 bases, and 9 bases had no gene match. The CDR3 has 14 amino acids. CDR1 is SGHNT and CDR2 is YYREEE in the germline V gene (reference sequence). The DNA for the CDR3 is TGTGCCAGCAGGAAGGCACAGGGGGCTTCTGGCTACACCTTC. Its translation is CASRKAQGASGYTF.

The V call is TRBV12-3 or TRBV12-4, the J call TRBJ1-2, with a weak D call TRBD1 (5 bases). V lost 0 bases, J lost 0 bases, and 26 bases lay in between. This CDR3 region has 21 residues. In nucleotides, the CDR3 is TGTGCCAGCAGTTTAGCGCTATCCGAGACAGATCCGATGATAGCTAACTATGGCTACACCTTC. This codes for CASSLALSETDPMIANYGYTF.

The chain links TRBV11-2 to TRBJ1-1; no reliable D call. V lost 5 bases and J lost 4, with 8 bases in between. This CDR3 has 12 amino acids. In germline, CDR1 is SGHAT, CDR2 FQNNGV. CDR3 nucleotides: TGTGCCAGCAGCCCTGACGGCACTGAAGCTTTCTTT. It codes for CASSPDGTEAFF. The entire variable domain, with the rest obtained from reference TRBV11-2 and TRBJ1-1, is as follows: EAGVAQSPRYKIIEKRQSVAFWCNPISGHATLYWYQQILGQGPKLLIQFQNNGVVDDSQLPKDRFSAERLKGVDSTLKIQPAKLEDSAVYLCASSPDGTEAFFGQGTRLTVV.

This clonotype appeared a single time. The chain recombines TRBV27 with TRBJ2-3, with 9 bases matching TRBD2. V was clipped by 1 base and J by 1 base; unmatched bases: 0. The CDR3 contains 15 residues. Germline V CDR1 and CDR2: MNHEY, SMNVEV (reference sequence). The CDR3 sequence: CASSLWTSGTDTQYF. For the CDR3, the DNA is TGTGCCAGCAGTTTATGGACTAGCGGCACAGATACGCAGTATTTT.

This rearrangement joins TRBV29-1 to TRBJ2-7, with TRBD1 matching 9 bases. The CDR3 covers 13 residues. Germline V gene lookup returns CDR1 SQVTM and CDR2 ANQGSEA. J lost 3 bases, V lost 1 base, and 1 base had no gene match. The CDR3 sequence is CSVEGQGGYEQYF. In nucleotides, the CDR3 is TGCAGCGTTGAAGGACAGGGGGGCTACGAGCAGTACTTC.

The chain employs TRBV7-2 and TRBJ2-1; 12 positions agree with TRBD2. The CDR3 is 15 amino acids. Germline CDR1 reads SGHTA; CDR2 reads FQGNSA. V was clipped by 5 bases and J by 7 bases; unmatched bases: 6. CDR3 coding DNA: TGTGCCAGCAGCATTCTAGCGGGGGGGATGAATGAGCAGTTCTTC. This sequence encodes CASSILAGGMNEQFF.

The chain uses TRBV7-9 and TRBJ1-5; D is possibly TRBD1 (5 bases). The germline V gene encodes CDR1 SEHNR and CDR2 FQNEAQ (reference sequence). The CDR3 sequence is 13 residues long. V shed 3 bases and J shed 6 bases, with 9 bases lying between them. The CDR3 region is CASSLEGTQPQHF. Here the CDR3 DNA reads TGTGCCAGCAGCTTGGAGGGGACTCAGCCCCAGCATTTT.

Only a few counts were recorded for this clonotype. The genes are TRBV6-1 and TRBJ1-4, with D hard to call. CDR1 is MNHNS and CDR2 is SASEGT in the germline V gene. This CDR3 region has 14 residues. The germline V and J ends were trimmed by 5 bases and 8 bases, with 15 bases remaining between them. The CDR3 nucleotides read TGTGCCAGCAGTCGGGGTGCGATAGGCGAAAAACTGTTTTTT. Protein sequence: CASSRGAIGEKLFF.

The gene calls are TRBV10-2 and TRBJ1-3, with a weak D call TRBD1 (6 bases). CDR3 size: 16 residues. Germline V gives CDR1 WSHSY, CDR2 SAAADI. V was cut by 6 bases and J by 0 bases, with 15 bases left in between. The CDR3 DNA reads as TGCGCCAGCAGGGGGCCGGACAGTAACTCTGGAAACACCATATATTTT. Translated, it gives CASRGPDSNSGNTIYF.

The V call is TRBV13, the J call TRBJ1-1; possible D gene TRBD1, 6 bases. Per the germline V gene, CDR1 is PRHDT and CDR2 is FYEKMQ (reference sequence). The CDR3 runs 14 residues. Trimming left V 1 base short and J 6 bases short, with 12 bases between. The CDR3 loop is CASSLEGEGAEAFF. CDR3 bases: TGTGCCAGCAGCTTAGAGGGGGAGGGAGCTGAAGCTTTCTTT.